This T cell receptor beta chain was observed in a study of post-analysis software for immune sequencing data. Findings and caveats of the study: Patients with multiple sclerosis recorded significantly lower normalized Chao1 diversity than controls, the study found. Those samples that were prepared in the same batch co-clustered strongly by F measure.

With regard to this clonotype: Its antigen is unknown.

Libraries were made from TCR beta cDNA, and they carried unique molecular identifiers. Between about 1 and 11 million T cells gave rise to approximately 520,000 cDNA molecules. TCRdb called the PCR reads again in MiXCR, with one record for every CDR3 protein. Of more than 450,000 distinct CDR3 sequences in the sample, around 47% are singletons; the top ten hold around 1.7%. This TCR came from a girl between 10 and 17 years old with multiple sclerosis. The sequenced sample was blood.

CDR3 amino acids: CATKGVAKNIQYF. CDR3 in DNA: TGTGCCACGAAGGGGGTAGCCAAAAACATTCAGTACTTC. The J gene is TRBJ2-4, the V gene TRBV2; tentatively, D is TRBD1 (6 bases). Germline CDR1 SNHLY, CDR2 FYNNEI. V lost 10 bases and J lost 0, with 10 bases in between. The CDR3 covers 13 residues.